The 15 T cell receptor beta chains listed next were all sequenced from one sample in a study of T cell responses to AZD1222 COVID-19 vaccine. The assay was immunoSEQ multiplex PCR, and TCRdb's table has in-frame clones only and misses some. This table holds about 110,000 clones, roughly 88% found once. The sequencing used peripheral blood, collected on day 0 of AZD1222 vaccination. These receptors all come from an adult in good health.

The chain is built from TRBV18 and TRBJ2-7, with D possibly being TRBD1 (7 bases). The CDR3 length is 13 residues. Deletions cut 5 bases from V and 4 bases from J, with 12 bases between. Germline CDR1 is KGHSH and CDR2 is LQKENI. The CDR3, as DNA: TGTGCCAGCTCAGGACCAGGGGGGTACGAGCAGTACTTC. This encodes CASSGPGGYEQYF.

The V and J genes are TRBV30 and TRBJ1-1, with TRBD1 matching 9 bases. This CDR3 has 17 amino acids. CDR1 GTSNPN and CDR2 SVGIG come from the germline V gene (reference sequence). J was trimmed by 10 bases and V by 3 bases; bases with no gene match: 21. CDR3 in amino acids: CAWRTPGTGSLFRRAFF. The CDR3 nucleotides are TGTGCCTGGAGAACCCCCGGGACAGGGAGTCTTTTTAGGAGAGCTTTCTTT.

This chain uses TRBV30 with TRBJ2-3; 9 positions agree with TRBD2. V lost 1 base to trimming and J lost 0 bases; unmatched junction nucleotides: 8. CDR3 length: 17 amino acids. CDR1 and CDR2 from the germline V gene are GTSNPN and SVGIG (reference sequence). The DNA of the CDR3 is TGTGCCTGGAGTGCTGATGCGGGGGGGACTAGCACAGATACGCAGTATTTT. It translates to CAWSADAGGTSTDTQYF.

The V and J genes are TRBV6-5 and TRBJ1-2; 7 bases are a match to TRBD1. Germline loops: CDR1 MNHEY, CDR2 SVGAGI. The J segment lost 5 bases and the V segment lost 0 bases, leaving 0 bases of the junction unmatched. The length of the CDR3 is 13 residues. In nucleotides, the CDR3 is TGTGCCAGCAGTTACTCGACAGGGTATGGCTACACCTTC. It yields the protein CASSYSTGYGYTF.

This chain joins TRBV9 and TRBJ1-6; D remains ambiguous. The CDR3 totals 14 residues. Germline V gene sequence: CDR1 SGDLS, CDR2 YYNGEE. Deletions cut 3 bases from V and 7 bases from J, with 11 bases between. Here the CDR3 DNA reads TGTGCCAGCAGCGCCGGTATCAGCAATTCACCCCTCCACTTT. Translating gives CASSAGISNSPLHF.

The rearrangement joins TRBV28 to TRBJ1-5, with no clear D. CDR3 size: 12 residues. Trimming cost V 6 bases and J 6 bases, with 9 bases left between them. Germline V CDR1 and CDR2: MDHEN, SYDVKM. CDR3: CASSSIAQPQHF. The CDR3 DNA is TGTGCCAGCAGCTCTATAGCTCAGCCCCAGCATTTT.

V and J are TRBV28 and TRBJ2-3; D gene ambiguous. V was clipped by 2 bases and J by 0 bases, with 9 bases between them. Looked up from germline, CDR1 is MDHEN and CDR2 is SYDVKM. This CDR3 spans 15 amino acids. The CDR3 region is CASSLDGSSTDTQYF. DNA for the CDR3: TGTGCCAGCAGTTTAGACGGATCTAGCACAGATACGCAGTATTTT.

The chain couples TRBV6-2 or TRBV6-3 to TRBJ2-2; TRBD2 is a possible D gene (5 bases). Germline V lookup: CDR1 MNHEY, CDR2 SVGEGT. The V gene lost 7 bases and the J gene lost 4 bases, with 16 bases spanning the gap. This CDR3 comprises 15 residues. CDR3 residues: CASIPTEGSTGELFF. The CDR3 coding sequence is TGTGCCAGCATCCCAACGGAAGGGAGCACCGGGGAGCTGTTTTTT.

The chain combines TRBV6-5 with TRBJ2-1; a weak D match, TRBD2 (5 bases). V lost 8 bases and J 0 bases, leaving 14 bases between the germline ends. Per the germline V gene, CDR1 is MNHEY and CDR2 is SVGAGI. CDR3 length equals 15 residues. The CDR3 DNA sequence: TGTGCCAGCCAACGGGCGGGTGGCTCCTACAATGAGCAGTTCTTC. It encodes CASQRAGGSYNEQFF.

CDR3 loop: CSAHPRGGSYGYTF. CDR3 DNA sequence: TGCAGCGCCCACCCACGGGGGGGTTCCTATGGCTACACCTTC. V is TRBV29-1 and J is TRBJ1-2, with D perhaps matching TRBD1 (5 bases). This CDR3 spans 14 amino acids. Germline CDR1 and CDR2: SQVTM and ANQGSEA. With 7 bases removed from V and 4 bases from J, the gap between germline ends came to 19 bases.

J is TRBJ1-5 and V is TRBV6-2 or TRBV6-3; D gene ambiguous. CDR1 and CDR2 (germline): MNHEY, SVGEGT. The CDR3 covers 14 residues. V was clipped by 0 bases and J by 7 bases, with 10 bases between them. CDR3 residues: CASSYSRSGQPQHF. The CDR3 nucleotides are TGTGCCAGCAGTTACTCGAGGTCCGGACAGCCCCAGCATTTT.

Only one count was recorded for this clone. The chain couples TRBV24-1 to TRBJ2-3, with TRBD1 matching over 8 bases. V shed 9 bases and J 6 bases; nucleotides not matched to a gene: 10. CDR3 length: 14 amino acids. CDR1 is KGHDR, CDR2 SFDVKD, per germline. The CDR3 here is CATDRGSLGDTQYF. Written as DNA, the CDR3 is TGTGCCACCGACAGGGGTTCCCTGGGGGATACGCAGTATTTT.

The chain is built from TRBV5-1 and TRBJ2-7; D not certain. V was pared by 4 bases and J by 3 bases, with 20 bases between. This CDR3 spans 16 amino acids. From germline, CDR1 is SGHRS and CDR2 YFSETQ. The CDR3 loop is CASSPRWGPYNYEQYF. CDR3 sequence (DNA): TGCGCCAGCAGCCCTCGTTGGGGTCCGTATAACTACGAGCAGTACTTC.

J is TRBJ1-1 and V is TRBV13, with 8 bases aligning to TRBD1. The length of the CDR3 is 12 residues. Looked up from germline, CDR1 is PRHDT and CDR2 is FYEKMQ (reference sequence). V was pared by 4 bases and J by 7 bases, with 2 bases of the junction left unmatched. In DNA, the CDR3 is TGTGCCAGCAGCTGGACAGGGTTTGAAGCTTTCTTT. Translating it yields CASSWTGFEAFF.

The gene calls are TRBV6-5 and TRBJ1-1, with D maybe TRBD1 (5 bases). This CDR3 has 15 residues. Trimming left V 2 bases short and J 3 bases short, with 13 bases between. Germline V gene lookup returns CDR1 MNHEY and CDR2 SVGAGI. CDR3 coding DNA: TGTGCCAGCAGTTACGGGGGTTTGAGTCACACTGAAGCTTTCTTT. Protein product: CASSYGGLSHTEAFF.